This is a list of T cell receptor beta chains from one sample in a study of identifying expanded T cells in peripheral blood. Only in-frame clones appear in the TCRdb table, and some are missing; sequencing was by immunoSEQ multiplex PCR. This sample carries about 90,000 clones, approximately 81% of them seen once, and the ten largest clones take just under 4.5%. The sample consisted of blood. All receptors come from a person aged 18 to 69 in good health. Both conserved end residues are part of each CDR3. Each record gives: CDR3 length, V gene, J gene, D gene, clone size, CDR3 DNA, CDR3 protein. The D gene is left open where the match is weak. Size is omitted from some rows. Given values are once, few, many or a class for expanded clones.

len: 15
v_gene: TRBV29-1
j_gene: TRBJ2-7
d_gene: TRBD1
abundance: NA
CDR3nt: TGCAGCGTCACTACCGGACAGGGGATTCCCCACGAGCAGTACTTC
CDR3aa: CSVTTGQGIPHEQYF

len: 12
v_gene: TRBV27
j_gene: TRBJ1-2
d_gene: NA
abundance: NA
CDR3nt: TGTGCCAGCAGAACAGGGAACTATGGCTACACCTTC
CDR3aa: CASRTGNYGYTF

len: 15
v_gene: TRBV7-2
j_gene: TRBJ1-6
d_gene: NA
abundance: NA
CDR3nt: TGTGCCAGCAGCCCCCGCCAGGGTGTGAATTCACCCCTCCACTTT
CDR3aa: CASSPRQGVNSPLHF

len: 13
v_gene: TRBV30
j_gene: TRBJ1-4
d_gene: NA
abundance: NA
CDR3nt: TGTGCCTGGAGTGTAATGAGGAGGGAAAAACTGTTTTTT
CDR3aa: CAWSVMRREKLFF

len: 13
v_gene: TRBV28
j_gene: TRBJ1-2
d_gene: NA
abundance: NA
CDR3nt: TGTGCCAGCAGTTTACGTGGTGCCTATGGCTACACCTTC
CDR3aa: CASSLRGAYGYTF

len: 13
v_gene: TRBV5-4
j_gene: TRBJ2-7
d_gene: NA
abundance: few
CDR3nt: TGTGCCAGCAGCTCCTCACTGGACAACGAGCAGTACTTC
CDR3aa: CASSSSLDNEQYF

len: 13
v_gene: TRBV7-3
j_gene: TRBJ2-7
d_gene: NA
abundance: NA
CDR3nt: TGTGCCAGCAGCTTATCGCGGGACTACGAGCAGTACTTC
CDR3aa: CASSLSRDYEQYF

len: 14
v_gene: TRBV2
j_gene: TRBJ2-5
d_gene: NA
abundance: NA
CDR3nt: TGTGCCAGCACCACGGGCGGGGCCGGCGAGACCCAGTACTTC
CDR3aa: CASTTGGAGETQYF

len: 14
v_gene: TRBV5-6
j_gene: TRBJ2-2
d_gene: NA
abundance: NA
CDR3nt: TGTGCCAGCAGCAACAGGCCAGGGGCCGGGGAGCTGTTTTTT
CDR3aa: CASSNRPGAGELFF

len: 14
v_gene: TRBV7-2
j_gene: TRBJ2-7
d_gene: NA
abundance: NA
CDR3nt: TGTGCCAGCAGCTTAGCGCTACGGTCCTACGAGCAGTACTTC
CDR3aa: CASSLALRSYEQYF

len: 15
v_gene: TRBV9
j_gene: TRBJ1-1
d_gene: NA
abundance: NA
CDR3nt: TGTGCCAGCAGCCCGGGGGGAGCAGGCGCGGCTGAAGCTTTCTTT
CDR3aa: CASSPGGAGAAEAFF

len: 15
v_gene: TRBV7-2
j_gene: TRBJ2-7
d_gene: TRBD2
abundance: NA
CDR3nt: TGTGCCAGCAAGAGGACTAGCGGGGGTCTGGGGGAGCAGTACTTC
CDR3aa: CASKRTSGGLGEQYF

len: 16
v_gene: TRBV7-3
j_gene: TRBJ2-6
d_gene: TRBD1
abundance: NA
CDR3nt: TGTGCCAGCAGCTCGTACAGGGGATCCGGGGCCAACGTCCTGACTTTC
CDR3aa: CASSSYRGSGANVLTF

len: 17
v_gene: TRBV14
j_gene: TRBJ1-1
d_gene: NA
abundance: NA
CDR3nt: TGTGCCAGCAGCCAAGAGTTAGGTTTGCTGTCGAACACTGAAGCTTTCTTT
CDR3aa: CASSQELGLLSNTEAFF

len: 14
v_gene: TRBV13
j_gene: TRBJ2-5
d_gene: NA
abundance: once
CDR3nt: TGTGCCAGCAGCTTAGGAGCGGTCGAGGCCGTCCAGTACTTC
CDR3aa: CASSLGAVEAVQYF

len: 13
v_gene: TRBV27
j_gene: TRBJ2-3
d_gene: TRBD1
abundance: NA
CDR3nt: TGTGCCAGCAGTTTGTTTGGGGACAGGTCGCAGTATTTT
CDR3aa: CASSLFGDRSQYF

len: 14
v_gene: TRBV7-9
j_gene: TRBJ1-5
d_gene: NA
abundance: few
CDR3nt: TGTGCCAGCAGCAACAGGGCCCTAAGGCAGCCCCAGCATTTT
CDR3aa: CASSNRALRQPQHF

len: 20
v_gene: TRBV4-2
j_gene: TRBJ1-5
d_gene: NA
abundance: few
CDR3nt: TGTGCCAGCAGCCAAGATTGGGGAAGCGGGCGGACCTCCGGCAATCAGCCCCAGCATTTT
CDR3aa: CASSQDWGSGRTSGNQPQHF

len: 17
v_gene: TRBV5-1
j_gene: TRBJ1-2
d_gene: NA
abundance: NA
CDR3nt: TGCGCCAGCAGCTTTGGTCAGGGCGGGAGGCAGAACTATGGCTACACCTTC
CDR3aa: CASSFGQGGRQNYGYTF

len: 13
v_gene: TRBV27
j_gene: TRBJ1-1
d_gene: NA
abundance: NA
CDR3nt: TGTGCCAGCAGTTTCGAAGGGGAGACTGAAGCTTTCTTT
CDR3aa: CASSFEGETEAFF

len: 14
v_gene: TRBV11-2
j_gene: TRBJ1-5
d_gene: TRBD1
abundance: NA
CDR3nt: TGTGCCAGCAGCGCAACAGGGGGAACTCAGCCCCAGCATTTT
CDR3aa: CASSATGGTQPQHF

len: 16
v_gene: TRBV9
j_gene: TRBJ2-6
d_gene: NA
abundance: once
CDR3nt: TGTGCCAGCAGCGTAAACCTCAACTCTGGGGCCAACGTCCTGACTTTC
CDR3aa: CASSVNLNSGANVLTF

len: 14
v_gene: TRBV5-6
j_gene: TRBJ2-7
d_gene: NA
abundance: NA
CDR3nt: TGTGCCAGCAGCTTGTACACGGACTCCTACGAGCAGTACTTC
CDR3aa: CASSLYTDSYEQYF

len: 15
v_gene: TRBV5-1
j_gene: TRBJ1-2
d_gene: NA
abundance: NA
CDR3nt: TGCGCCAGCAGCTTGGCCGGGGTGGGAGAGTATGGCTACACCTTC
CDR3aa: CASSLAGVGEYGYTF

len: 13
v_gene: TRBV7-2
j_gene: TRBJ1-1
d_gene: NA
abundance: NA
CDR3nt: TGTGCCAGCAGCTTGCAGTCGAACACTGAAGCTTTCTTT
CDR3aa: CASSLQSNTEAFF

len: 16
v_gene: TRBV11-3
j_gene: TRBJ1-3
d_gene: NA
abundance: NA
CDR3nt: TGTGCCAGCAGCTTAGGTGGCAGCCGCTCTGGAAACACCATATATTTT
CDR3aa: CASSLGGSRSGNTIYF

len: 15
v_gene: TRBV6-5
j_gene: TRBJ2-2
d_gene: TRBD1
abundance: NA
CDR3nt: TGTGCCAGCATCAGTGGGACAGAACACACCGGGGAGCTGTTTTTT
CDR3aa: CASISGTEHTGELFF

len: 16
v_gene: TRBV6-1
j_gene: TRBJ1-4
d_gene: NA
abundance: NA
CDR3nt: TGTGCCAGCAGTGAACTGACGGCTGCAACTAATGAAAAACTGTTTTTT
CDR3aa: CASSELTAATNEKLFF

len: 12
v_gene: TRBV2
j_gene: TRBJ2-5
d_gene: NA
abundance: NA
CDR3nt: TGTGCCAGCAGTGTAAGGGCAGAGACCCAGTACTTC
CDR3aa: CASSVRAETQYF

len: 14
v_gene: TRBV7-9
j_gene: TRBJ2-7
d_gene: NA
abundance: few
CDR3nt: TGTGCCAGCAGCCTAAGGGACGGAGGCTACGAGCAGTACTTC
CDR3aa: CASSLRDGGYEQYF

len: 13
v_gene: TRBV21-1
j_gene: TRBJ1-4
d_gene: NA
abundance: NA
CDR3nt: TGTGCCCAAAGACAGGGAACTAATGAAAAACTGTTTTTT
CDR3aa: CAQRQGTNEKLFF

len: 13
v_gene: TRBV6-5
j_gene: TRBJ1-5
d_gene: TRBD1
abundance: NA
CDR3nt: TGTGCCAGCACAGGGGGCTGGAATCAGCCCCAGCATTTT
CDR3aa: CASTGGWNQPQHF